Below are 3 T cell receptor beta chains sequenced from a single sample in a study of CD8 T cells in Susac syndrome. The RNA, roughly 0.45 to 1 ug, was put through reverse transcription using random hexamers. Each CDR3 protein is one row after TCRdb ran MiXCR on the immunoSEQ multiplex PCR reads. The sample lists 200,000 or so distinct CDR3 sequences; about 95% were seen once. Sample: CD4+ T cells from PBMCs. The receptor source for this set is a human donor with multiple sclerosis.

This clonotype has only one observation. This chain joins TRBV20-1 and TRBJ1-2; no firm D call. The CDR3 extends over 11 amino acids. CDR1 DFQATT and CDR2 SNEGSKA come from the germline V gene (reference sequence). V was cut by 4 bases and J by 9 bases, with 12 bases left in between. CDR3 loop: CSAIPTASYTF. CDR3 nucleotides: TGCAGTGCTATCCCAACAGCGAGCTACACCTTC.

The chain joins TRBV7-8 to TRBJ2-3, with no clear D. Germline CDR1 reads SGHVS; CDR2 reads FQNEAQ. CDR3 size: 14 residues. V was cut by 1 base and J by 4 bases, with 9 bases left in between. The CDR3 sequence: CASSLEPAADTQYF. CDR3 DNA sequence: TGTGCCAGCAGCTTAGAGCCAGCAGCAGATACGCAGTATTTT.

V is TRBV20-1 and J is TRBJ2-1; maybe TRBD1 (5 bases). Trimming shortened V by 6 bases and J by 10 bases, and 19 bases separated the two germline ends. Per the germline V gene, CDR1 is DFQATT and CDR2 is SNEGSKA (reference sequence). This CDR3 has 13 residues. The CDR3 here is CSAARPGSDEQFF. DNA of the CDR3: TGCAGTGCGGCCCGGCCAGGGTCGGACGAGCAGTTCTTC.